The T cell receptor beta chain described here comes from a study of T-cell memory formation after mild COVID-19. The CDR3 length is 15 residues. The V end was cut by 5 bases, the J end by 7 bases, with 17 bases between. CDR1 is MGHDK and CDR2 is SYGVNS in the germline V gene. In its sample, this clonotype was seen a few times. TCRdb fed the 5' RACE reads into MiXCR, producing one record per CDR3 protein. Of some 490,000 distinct CDR3 sequences in the sample, 18% are singletons; the top ten hold 12%. The chain has TRBV25-1 and TRBJ1-4; the D gene is possibly TRBD1 (5 bases). The source is an adult woman who had mild COVID-19 (a few samples of this study predate the infection). Cell type and time point are not known. Sequenced input: PBMCs or a T cell subset sorted from them (not recorded which). CDR3 bases: TGTGCCAGCAGTCCCTCGGGGCTAATAGGTGAAAAACTGTTTTTT. It yields the protein CASSPSGLIGEKLFF. Full variable domain (rest looked up from reference TRBV25-1 and TRBJ1-4): EADIYQTPRYLVIGTGKKITLECSQTMGHDKMYWYQQDPGMELHLIHYSYGVNSTEKGDLSSESTVSRIRTEHFPLTLESARPSHTSQYLCASSPSGLIGEKLFFGSGTQLSVL.